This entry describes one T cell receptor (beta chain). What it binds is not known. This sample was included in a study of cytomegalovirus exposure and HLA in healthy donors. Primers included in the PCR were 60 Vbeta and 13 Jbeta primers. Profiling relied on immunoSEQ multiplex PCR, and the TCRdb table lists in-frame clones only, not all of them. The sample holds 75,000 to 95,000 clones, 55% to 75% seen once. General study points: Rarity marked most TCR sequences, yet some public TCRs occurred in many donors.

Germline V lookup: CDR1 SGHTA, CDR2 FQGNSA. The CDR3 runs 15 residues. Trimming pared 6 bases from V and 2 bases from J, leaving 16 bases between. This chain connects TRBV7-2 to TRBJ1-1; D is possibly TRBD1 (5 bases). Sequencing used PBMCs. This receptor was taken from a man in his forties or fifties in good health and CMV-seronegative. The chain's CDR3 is CASSFLTAPNTEAFF. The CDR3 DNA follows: TGTGCCAGCAGTTTCCTGACAGCGCCTAACACTGAAGCTTTCTTT. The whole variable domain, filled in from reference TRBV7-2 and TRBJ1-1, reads GAGVSQSPSNKVTEKGKDVELRCDPISGHTALYWYRQSLGQGLEFLIYFQGNSAPDKSGLPSDRFSAERTGGSVSTLTIQRTQQEDSAVYLCASSFLTAPNTEAFFGQGTRLTVV.